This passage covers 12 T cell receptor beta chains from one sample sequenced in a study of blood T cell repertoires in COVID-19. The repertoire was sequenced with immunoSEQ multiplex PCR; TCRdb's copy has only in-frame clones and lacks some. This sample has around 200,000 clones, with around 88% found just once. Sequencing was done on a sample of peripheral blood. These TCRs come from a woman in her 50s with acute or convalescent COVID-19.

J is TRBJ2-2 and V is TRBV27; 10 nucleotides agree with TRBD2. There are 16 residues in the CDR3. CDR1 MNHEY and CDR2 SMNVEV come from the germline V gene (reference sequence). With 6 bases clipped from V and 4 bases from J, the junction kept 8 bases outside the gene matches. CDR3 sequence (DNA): TGTGCCAGCAGGATAGCGGGAGGTAACCCCACCGGGGAGCTGTTTTTT. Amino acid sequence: CASRIAGGNPTGELFF.

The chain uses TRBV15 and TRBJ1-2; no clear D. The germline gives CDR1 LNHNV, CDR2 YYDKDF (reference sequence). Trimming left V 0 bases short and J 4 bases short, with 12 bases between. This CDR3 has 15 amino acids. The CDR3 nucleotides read TGTGCCACCAGCAGAGATCCGGGTAGCAGCTATGGCTACACCTTC. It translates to CATSRDPGSSYGYTF.

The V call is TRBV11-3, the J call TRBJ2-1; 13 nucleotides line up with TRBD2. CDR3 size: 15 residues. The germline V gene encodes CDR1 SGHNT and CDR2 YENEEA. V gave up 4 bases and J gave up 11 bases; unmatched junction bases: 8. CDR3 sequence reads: CASSSGLAGIPQQFF. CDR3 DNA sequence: TGTGCCAGCAGCTCGGGACTAGCGGGGATCCCCCAGCAGTTCTTC.

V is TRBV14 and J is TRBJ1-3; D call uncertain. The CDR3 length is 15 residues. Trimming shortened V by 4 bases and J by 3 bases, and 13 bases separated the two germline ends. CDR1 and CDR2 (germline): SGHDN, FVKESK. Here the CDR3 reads CASSPQLTLGNTIYF. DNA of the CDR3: TGTGCCAGCAGCCCCCAGTTGACACTTGGAAACACCATATATTTT.

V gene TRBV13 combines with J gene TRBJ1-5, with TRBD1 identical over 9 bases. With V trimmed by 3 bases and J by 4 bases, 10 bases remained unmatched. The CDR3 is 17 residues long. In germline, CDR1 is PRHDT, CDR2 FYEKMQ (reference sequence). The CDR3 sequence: CASSLRTGERVNQPQHF. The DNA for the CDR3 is TGTGCCAGCAGCTTGAGGACAGGGGAAAGGGTGAATCAGCCCCAGCATTTT.

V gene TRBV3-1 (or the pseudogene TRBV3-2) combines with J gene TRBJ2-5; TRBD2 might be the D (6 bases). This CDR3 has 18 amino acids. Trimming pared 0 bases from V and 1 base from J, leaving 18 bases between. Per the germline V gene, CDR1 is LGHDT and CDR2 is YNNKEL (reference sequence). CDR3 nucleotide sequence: TGTGCCAGCAGCCAAGATTTGGGTGGCGGGGTCATCCAAGAGACCCAGTACTTC. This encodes CASSQDLGGGVIQETQYF.

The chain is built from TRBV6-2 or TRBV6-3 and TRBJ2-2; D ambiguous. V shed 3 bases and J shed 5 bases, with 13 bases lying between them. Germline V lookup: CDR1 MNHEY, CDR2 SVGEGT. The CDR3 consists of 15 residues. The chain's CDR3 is CASSYRVIPTGELFF. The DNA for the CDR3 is TGTGCCAGCAGTTATCGGGTCATCCCTACCGGGGAGCTGTTTTTT.

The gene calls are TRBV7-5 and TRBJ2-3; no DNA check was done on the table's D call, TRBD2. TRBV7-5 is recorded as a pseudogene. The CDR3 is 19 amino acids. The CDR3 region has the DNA TGTGCCAGAAGCTTAGACCCGGGACTAGCGGGTCGGTTCACAGATACGCAGTATTTT. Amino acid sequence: CARSLDPGLAGRFTDTQYF.

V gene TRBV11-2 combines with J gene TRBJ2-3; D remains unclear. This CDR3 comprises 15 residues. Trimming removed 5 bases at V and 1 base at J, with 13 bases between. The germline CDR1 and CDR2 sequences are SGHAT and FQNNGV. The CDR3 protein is CASSPLARGTDTQYF. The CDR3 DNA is TGTGCCAGCAGCCCCCTTGCGCGTGGCACAGATACGCAGTATTTT.

The CDR3 DNA sequence: TGTGCCATCGGTCAGGAAATCTCTGGAAACACCATATATTTT. Its protein product is CAIGQEISGNTIYF. The rearrangement links TRBV10-3 to TRBJ1-3; no firm D call. V lost 8 bases and J lost 0, with 11 bases in between. This CDR3 spans 14 amino acids. Looked up from germline, CDR1 is ENHRY and CDR2 is SYGVKD.

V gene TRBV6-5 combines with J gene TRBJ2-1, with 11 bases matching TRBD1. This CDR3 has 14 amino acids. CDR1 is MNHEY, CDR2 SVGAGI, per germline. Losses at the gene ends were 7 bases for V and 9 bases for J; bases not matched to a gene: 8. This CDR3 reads CASNHGQGAGEQFF. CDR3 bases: TGTGCCAGCAATCATGGACAGGGGGCTGGTGAGCAGTTCTTC.

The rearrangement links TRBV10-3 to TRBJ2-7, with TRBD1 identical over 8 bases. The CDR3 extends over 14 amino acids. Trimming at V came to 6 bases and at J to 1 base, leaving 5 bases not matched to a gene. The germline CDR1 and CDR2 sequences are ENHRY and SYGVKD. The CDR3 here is CAISSGQGSYEQYF. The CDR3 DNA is TGTGCCATCAGCTCCGGACAGGGATCCTACGAGCAGTACTTC.